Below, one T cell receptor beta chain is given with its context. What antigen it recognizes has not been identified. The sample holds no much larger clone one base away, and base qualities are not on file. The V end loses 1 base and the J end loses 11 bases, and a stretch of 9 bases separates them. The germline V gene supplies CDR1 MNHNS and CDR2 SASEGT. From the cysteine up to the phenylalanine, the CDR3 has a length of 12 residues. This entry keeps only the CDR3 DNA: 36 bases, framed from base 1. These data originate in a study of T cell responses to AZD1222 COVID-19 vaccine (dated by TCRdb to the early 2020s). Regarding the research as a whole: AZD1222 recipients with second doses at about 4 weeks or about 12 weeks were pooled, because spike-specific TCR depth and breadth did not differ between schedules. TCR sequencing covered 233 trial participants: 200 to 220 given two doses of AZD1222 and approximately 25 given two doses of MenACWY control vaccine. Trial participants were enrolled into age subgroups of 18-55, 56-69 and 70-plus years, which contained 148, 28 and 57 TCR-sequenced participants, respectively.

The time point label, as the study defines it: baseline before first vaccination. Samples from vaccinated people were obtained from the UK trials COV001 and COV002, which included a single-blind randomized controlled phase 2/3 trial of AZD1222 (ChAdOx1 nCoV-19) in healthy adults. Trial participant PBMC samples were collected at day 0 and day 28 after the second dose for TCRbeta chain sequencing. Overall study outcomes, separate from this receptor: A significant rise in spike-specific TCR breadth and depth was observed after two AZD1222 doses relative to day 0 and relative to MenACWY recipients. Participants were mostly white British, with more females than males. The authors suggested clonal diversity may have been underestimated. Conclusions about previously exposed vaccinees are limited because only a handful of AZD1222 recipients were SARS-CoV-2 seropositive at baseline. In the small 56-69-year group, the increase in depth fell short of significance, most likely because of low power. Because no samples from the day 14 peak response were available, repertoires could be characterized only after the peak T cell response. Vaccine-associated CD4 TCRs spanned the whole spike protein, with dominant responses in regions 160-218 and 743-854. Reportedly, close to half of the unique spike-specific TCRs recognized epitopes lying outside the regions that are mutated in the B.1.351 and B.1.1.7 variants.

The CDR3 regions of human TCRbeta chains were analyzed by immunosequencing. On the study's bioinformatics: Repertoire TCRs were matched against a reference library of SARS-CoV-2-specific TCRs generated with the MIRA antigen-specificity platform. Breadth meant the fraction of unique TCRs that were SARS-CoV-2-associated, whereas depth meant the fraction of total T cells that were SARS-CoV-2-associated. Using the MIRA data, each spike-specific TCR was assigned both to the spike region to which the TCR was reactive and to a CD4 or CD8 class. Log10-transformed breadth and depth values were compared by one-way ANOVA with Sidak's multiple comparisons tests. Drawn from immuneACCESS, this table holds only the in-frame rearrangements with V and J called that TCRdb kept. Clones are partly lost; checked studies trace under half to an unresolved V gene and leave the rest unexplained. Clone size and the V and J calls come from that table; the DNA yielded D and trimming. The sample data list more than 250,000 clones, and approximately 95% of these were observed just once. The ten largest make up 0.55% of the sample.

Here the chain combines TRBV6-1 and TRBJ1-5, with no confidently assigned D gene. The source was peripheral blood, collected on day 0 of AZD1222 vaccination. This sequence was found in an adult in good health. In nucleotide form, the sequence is TGTGCCAGCAGTGAAGTAAAAACGGCCCAGCATTTT. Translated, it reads CASSEVKTAQHF.